Detailed here is one T cell receptor beta chain. The length of the CDR3 is 15 residues. The V gene end was trimmed by 4 bases and the J gene end by 2 bases; junction bases not matched to a gene: 8. Germline CDR1 and CDR2: KGHSH and LQKENI. This record belongs to a study of CD8 T cells in Susac syndrome. Random hexamers were used to reverse transcribe the RNA input (about 0.45 to 1 ug). TCRdb fed the immunoSEQ multiplex PCR reads into MiXCR, producing one record per CDR3 protein. The sample holds about 160,000 distinct CDR3 sequences, roughly 93% seen once. This sequence was found in a human donor in good health. The chain combines TRBV18 with TRBJ2-7; 7 positions agree with TRBD2. The sample comprised CD4+ T cells from PBMCs. The CDR3 loop reads CASSLSGRPAYEQYF. CDR3 sequence (DNA): TGTGCCAGCTCACTCTCCGGGAGGCCAGCCTACGAGCAGTACTTC.